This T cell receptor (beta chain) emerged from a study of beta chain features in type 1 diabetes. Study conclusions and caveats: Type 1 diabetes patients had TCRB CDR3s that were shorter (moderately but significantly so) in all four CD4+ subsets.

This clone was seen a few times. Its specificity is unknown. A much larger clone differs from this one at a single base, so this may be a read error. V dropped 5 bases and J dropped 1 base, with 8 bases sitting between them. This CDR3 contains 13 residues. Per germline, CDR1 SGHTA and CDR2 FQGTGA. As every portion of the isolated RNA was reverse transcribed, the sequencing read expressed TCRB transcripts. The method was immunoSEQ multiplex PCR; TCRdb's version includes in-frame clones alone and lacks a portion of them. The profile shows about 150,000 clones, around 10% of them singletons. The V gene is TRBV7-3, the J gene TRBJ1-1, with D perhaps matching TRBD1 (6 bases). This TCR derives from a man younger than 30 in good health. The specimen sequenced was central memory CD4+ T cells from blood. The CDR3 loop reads CASSQQGNTEAFF. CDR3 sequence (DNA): TGTGCCAGCAGCCAACAGGGGAACACTGAAGCTTTCTTT.